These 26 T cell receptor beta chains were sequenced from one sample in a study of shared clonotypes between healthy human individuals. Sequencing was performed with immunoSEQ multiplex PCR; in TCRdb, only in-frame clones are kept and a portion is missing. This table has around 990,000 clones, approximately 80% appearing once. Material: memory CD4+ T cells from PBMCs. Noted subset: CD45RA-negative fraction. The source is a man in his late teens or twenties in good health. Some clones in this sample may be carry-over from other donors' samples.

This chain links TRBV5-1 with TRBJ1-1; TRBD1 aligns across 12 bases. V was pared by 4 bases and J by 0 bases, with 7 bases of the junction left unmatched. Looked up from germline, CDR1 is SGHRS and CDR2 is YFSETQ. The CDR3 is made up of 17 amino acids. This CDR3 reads CASSRTGTGGVNTEAFF. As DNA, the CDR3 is TGCGCCAGCAGCAGAACCGGGACAGGGGGCGTGAACACTGAAGCTTTCTTT. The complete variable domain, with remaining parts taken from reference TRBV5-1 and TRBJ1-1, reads KAGVTQTPRYLIKTRGQQVTLSCSPISGHRSVSWYQQTPGQGLQFLFEYFSETQRNKGNFPGRFSGRQFSNSRSEMNVSTLELGDSALYLCASSRTGTGGVNTEAFFGQGTRLTVV.

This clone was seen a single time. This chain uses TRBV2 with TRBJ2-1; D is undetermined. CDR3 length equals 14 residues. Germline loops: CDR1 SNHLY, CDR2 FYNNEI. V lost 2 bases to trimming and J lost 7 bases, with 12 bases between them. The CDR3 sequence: CASSESYDGNEQFF. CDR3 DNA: TGTGCCAGCAGTGAAAGCTACGACGGTAATGAGCAGTTCTTC.

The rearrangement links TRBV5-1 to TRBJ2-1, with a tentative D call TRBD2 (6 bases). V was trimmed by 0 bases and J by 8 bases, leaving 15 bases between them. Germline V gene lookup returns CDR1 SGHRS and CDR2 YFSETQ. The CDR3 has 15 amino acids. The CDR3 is CASSLEGGGPDEQFF. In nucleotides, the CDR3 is TGCGCCAGCAGCTTGGAGGGCGGAGGGCCTGATGAGCAGTTCTTC. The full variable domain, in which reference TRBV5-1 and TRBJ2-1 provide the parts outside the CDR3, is KAGVTQTPRYLIKTRGQQVTLSCSPISGHRSVSWYQQTPGQGLQFLFEYFSETQRNKGNFPGRFSGRQFSNSRSEMNVSTLELGDSALYLCASSLEGGGPDEQFFGPGTRLTVL.

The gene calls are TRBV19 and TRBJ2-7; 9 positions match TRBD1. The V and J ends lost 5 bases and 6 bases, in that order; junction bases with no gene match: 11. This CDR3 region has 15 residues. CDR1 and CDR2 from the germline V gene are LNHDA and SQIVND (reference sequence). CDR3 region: CASSDGGQGWSEQYF. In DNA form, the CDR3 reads TGTGCCAGTAGTGACGGGGGACAGGGTTGGAGCGAGCAGTACTTC.

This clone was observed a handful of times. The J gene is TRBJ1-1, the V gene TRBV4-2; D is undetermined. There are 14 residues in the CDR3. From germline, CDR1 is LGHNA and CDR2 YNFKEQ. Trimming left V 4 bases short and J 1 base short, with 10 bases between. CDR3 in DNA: TGTGCCAGCAGCCTCAGATCTTCGAACACTGAAGCTTTCTTT. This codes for CASSLRSSNTEAFF.

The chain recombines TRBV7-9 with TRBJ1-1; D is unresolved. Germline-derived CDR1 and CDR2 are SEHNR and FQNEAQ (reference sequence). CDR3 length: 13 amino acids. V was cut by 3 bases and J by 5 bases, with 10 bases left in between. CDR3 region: CASSFTRETEAFF. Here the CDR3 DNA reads TGTGCCAGCAGCTTTACAAGAGAGACTGAAGCTTTCTTT.

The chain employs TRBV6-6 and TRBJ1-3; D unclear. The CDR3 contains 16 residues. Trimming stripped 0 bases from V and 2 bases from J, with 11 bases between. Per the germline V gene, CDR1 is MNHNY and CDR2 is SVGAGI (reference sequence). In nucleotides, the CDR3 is TGTGCCAGCAGTTACTCCGCCCAGGCCCCTGGAAACACCATATATTTT. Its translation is CASSYSAQAPGNTIYF.

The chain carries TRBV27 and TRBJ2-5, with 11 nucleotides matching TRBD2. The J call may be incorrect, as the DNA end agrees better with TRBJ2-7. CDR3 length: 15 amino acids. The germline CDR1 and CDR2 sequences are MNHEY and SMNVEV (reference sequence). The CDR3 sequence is CASSPGLAGSYEQYF. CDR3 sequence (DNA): TGTGCCAGCAGTCCCGGACTAGCGGGCTCCTACGAGCAGTACTTC.

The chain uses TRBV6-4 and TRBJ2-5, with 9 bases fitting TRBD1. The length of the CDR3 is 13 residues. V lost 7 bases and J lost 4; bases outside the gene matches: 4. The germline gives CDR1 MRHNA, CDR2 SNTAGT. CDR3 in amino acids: CASNRGQGETQYF. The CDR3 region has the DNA TGTGCCAGCAACAGGGGGCAAGGAGAGACCCAGTACTTC.

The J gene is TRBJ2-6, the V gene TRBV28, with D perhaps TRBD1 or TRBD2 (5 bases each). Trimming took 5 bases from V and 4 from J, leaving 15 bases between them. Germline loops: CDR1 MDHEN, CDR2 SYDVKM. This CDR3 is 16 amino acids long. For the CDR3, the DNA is TGTGCCAGCAGTCCTTACTCGGGACGCGGGGCCAACGTCCTGACTTTC. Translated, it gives CASSPYSGRGANVLTF.

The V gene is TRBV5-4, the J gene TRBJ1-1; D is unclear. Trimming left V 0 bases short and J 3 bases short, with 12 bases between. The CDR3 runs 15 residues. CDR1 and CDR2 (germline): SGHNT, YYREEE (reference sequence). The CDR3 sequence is CASSLVGGVYTEAFF. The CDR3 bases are TGTGCCAGCAGCTTGGTGGGTGGGGTGTACACTGAAGCTTTCTTT.

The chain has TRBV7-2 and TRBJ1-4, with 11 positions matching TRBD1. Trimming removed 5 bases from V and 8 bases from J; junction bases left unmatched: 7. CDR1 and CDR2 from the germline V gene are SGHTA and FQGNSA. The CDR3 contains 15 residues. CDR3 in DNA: TGTGCCAGCAGCGCCCGGACAGGGGGCCGGGAAAAACTGTTTTTT. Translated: CASSARTGGREKLFF.

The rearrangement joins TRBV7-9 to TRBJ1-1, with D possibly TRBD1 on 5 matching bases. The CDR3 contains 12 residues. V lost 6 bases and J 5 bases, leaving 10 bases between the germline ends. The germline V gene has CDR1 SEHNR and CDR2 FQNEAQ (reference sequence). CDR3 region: CASSRGETEAFF. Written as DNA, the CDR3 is TGTGCCAGCAGTCGGGGGGAAACTGAAGCTTTCTTT. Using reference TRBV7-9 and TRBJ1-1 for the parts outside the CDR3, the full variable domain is DTGVSQNPRHKITKRGQNVTFRCDPISEHNRLYWYRQTLGQGPEFLTYFQNEAQLEKSRLLSDRFSAERPKGSFSTLEIQRTEQGDSAMYLCASSRGETEAFFGQGTRLTVV.

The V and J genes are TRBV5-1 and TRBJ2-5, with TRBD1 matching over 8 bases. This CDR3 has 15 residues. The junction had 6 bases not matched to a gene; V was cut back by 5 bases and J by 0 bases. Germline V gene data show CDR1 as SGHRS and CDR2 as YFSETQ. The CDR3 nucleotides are TGCGCCAGCAGTATCGGGACAGGCAACCAAGAGACCCAGTACTTC. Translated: CASSIGTGNQETQYF.

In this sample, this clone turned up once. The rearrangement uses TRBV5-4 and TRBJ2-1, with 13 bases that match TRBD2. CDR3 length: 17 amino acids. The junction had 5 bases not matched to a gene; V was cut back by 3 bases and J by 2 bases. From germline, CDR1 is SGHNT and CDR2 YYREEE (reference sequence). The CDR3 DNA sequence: TGTGCCAGCAGCTCAGGACTAGCGGGAGCGGCCTACAATGAGCAGTTCTTC. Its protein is CASSSGLAGAAYNEQFF.

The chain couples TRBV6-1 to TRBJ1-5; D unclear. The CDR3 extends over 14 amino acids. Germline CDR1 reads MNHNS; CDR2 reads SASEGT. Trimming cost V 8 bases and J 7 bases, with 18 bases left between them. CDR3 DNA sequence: TGTGCCAGCTACCCGACGGGATTGGGCCAGCCCCAGCATTTT. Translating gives CASYPTGLGQPQHF.

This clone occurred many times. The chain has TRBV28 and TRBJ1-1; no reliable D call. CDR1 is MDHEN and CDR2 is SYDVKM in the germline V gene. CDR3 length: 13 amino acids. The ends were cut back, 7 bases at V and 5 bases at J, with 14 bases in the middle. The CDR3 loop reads CASTRIWPTEAFF. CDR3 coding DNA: TGTGCCAGCACCCGAATTTGGCCTACTGAAGCTTTCTTT.

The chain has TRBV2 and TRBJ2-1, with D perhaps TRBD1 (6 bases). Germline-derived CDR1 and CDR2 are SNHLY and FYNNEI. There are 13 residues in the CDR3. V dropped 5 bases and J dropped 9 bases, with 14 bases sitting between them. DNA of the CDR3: TGTGCCAGCAGTAGTACAGGGTTTCGTGAGCAGTTCTTC. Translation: CASSSTGFREQFF.

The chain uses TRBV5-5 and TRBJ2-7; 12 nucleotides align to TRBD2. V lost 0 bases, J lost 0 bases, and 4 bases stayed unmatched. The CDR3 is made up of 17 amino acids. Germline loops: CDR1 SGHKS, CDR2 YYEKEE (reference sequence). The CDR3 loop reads CASSLVPSGRASYEQYF. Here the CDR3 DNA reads TGTGCCAGCAGCTTGGTGCCTAGCGGGAGGGCCTCCTACGAGCAGTACTTC.

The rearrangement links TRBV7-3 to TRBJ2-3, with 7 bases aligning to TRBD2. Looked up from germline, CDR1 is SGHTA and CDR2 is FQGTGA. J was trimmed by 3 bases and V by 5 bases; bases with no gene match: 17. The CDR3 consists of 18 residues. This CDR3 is CASSEDIWGRAGTDTQYF. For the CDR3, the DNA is TGTGCCAGCAGCGAAGACATATGGGGGAGGGCCGGGACAGATACGCAGTATTTT.

The CDR3, as DNA: TGCAGCGTTGATCTAGGGGGCGCGTCGGGTTGGGGCTACACCTTC. This codes for CSVDLGGASGWGYTF. The V gene is TRBV29-1, the J gene TRBJ1-2; 7 bases agree with TRBD1. The CDR3 loop spans 15 amino acids. With V trimmed by 3 bases and J by 8 bases, 15 bases remained unmatched. Germline assignment: CDR1 SQVTM and CDR2 ANQGSEA.

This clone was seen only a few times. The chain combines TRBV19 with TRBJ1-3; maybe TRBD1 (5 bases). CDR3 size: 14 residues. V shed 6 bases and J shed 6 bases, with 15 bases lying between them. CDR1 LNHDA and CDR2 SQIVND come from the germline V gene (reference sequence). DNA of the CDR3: TGTGCCAGTAGGCCTCAGCGGGACGCAAACACCATATATTTT. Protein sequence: CASRPQRDANTIYF.

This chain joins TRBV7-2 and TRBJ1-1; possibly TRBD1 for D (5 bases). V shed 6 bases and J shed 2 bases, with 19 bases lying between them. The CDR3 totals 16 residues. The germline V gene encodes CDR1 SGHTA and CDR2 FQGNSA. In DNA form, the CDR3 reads TGTGCCAGCAGATTTAGAGGAGGGGCAGGTAACACTGAAGCTTTCTTT. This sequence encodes CASRFRGGAGNTEAFF. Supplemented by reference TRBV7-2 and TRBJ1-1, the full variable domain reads GAGVSQSPSNKVTEKGKDVELRCDPISGHTALYWYRQSLGQGLEFLIYFQGNSAPDKSGLPSDRFSAERTGGSVSTLTIQRTQQEDSAVYLCASRFRGGAGNTEAFFGQGTRLTVV.

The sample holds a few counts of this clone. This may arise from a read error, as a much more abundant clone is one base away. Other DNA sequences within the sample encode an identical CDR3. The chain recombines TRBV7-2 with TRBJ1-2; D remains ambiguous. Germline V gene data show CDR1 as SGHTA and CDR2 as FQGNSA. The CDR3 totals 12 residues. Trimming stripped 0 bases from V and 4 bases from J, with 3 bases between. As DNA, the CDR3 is TGTGCCAGCAGCTTAGCGGGCTATGGCTACACCTTC. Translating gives CASSLAGYGYTF.

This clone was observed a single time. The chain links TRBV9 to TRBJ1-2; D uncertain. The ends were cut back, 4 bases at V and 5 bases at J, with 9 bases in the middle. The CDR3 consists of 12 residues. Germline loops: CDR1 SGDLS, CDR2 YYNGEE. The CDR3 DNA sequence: TGTGCCAGCAGCCCAGAAGGGTATGGCTACACCTTC. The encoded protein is CASSPEGYGYTF.

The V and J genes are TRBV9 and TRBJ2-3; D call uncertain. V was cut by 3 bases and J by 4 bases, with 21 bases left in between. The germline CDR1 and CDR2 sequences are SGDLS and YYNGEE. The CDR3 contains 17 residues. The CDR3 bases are TGTGCCAGCAGCGCCACGGGTGGGCTTAGCATGGCAGATACGCAGTATTTT. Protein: CASSATGGLSMADTQYF.